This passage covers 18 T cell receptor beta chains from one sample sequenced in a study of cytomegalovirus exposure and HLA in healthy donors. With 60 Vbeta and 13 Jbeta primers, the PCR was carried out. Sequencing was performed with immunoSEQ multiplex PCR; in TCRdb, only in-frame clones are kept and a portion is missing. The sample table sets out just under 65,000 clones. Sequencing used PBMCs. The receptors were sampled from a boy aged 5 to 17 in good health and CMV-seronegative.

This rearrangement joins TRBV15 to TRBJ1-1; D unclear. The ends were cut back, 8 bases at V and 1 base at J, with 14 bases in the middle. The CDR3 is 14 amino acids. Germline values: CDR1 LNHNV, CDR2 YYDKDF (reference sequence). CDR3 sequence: CATQEGRTNTEAFF. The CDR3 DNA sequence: TGTGCCACCCAGGAGGGTCGGACGAACACTGAAGCTTTCTTT.

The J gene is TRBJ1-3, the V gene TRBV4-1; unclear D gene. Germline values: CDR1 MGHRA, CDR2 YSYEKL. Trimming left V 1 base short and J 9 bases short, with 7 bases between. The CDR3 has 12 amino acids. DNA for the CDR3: TGCGCCAGCAGCCAAGGGGGAGGCACCATATATTTT. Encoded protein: CASSQGGGTIYF.

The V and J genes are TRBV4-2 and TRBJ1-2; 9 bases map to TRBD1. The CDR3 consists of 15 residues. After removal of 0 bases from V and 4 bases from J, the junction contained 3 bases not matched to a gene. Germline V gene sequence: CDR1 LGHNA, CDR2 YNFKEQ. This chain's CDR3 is CASSQERDRVYGYTF. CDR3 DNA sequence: TGTGCCAGCAGCCAAGAGAGGGACAGGGTCTATGGCTACACCTTC.

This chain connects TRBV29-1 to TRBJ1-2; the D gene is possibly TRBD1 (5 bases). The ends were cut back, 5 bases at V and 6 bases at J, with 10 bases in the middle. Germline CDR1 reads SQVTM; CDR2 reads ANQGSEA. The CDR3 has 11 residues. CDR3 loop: CSVRQGDGYTF. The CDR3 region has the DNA TGCAGCGTTCGTCAGGGCGATGGCTACACCTTC.

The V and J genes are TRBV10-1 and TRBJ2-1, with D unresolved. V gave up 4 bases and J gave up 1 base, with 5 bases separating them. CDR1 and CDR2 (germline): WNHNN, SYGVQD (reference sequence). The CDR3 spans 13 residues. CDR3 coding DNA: TGCGCCAGCAGTGGAGCTTCCTACAATGAGCAGTTCTTC. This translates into CASSGASYNEQFF.

CDR3 sequence (DNA): TGTGCCAGCAGCTTGGCGACAGGGTACGACTATGGCTACACCTTC. This gives the protein CASSLATGYDYGYTF. The chain employs TRBV5-4 and TRBJ1-2; 7 bases match TRBD1. Trimming at V came to 0 bases and at J to 3 bases, leaving 5 bases not matched to a gene. This CDR3 is 15 amino acids long. Germline V gene data show CDR1 as SGHNT and CDR2 as YYREEE (reference sequence).

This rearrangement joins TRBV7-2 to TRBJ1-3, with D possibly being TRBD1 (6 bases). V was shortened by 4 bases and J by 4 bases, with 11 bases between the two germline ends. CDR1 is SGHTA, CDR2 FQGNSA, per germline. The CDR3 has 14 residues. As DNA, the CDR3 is TGTGCCAGCAGCTCACAGGGCCCAGGAAACACCATATATTTT. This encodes CASSSQGPGNTIYF.

The CDR3 region has the DNA TGTGCCAGCAGCTTAGGTCCGGGACAGGGGGAAGAGCAGTACTTC. Protein product: CASSLGPGQGEEQYF. The rearrangement joins TRBV7-8 to TRBJ2-7, with 11 bases matching TRBD1. The CDR3 length is 15 residues. V dropped 1 base and J dropped 7; count of bases not matched to a gene: 6. Germline assignment: CDR1 SGHVS and CDR2 FQNEAQ.

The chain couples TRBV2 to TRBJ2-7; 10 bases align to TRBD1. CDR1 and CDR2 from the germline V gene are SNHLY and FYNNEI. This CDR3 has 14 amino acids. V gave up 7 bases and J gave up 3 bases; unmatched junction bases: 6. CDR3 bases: TGTGCCAGCACCCCGGGACAGGGGCTCTACGAGCAGTACTTC. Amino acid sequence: CASTPGQGLYEQYF.

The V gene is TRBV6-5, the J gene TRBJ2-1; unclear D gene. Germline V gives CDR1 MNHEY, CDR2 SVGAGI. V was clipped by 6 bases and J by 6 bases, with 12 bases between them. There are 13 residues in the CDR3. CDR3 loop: CASRSPQRNEQFF. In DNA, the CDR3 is TGTGCCAGCAGGTCACCTCAGCGCAATGAGCAGTTCTTC.

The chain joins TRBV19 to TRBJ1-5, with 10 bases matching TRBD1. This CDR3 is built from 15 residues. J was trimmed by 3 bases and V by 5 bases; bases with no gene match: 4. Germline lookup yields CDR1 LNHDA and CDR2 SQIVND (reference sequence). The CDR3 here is CASSPDRGDNQPQHF. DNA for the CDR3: TGTGCCAGTAGTCCGGACAGGGGGGACAATCAGCCCCAGCATTTT.

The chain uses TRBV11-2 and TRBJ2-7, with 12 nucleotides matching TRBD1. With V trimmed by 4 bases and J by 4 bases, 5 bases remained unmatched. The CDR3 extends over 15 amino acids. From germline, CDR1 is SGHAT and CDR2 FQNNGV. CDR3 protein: CASSSGQGASYEQYF. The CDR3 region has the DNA TGTGCCAGCAGCTCGGGACAGGGGGCCTCGTACGAGCAGTACTTC.

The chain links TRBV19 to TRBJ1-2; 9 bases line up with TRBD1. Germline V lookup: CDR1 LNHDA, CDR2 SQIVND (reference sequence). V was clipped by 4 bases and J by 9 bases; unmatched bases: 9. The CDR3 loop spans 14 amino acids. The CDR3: CASSTRDRDRSYTF. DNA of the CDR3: TGTGCCAGTAGTACCCGGGACAGGGATCGTAGCTACACCTTC.

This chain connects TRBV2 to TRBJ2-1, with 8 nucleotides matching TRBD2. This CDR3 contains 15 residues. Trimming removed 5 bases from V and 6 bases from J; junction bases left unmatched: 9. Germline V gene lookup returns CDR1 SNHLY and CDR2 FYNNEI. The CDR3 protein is CASSLLAGGANEQFF. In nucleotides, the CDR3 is TGTGCCAGCAGTCTTCTAGCGGGCGGCGCCAATGAGCAGTTCTTC.

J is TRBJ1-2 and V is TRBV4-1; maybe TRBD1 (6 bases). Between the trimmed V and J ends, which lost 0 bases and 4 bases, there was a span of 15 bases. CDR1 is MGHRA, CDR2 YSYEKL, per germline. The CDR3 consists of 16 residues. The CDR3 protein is CASSQDSRGRIYGYTF. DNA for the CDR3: TGCGCCAGCAGCCAAGATTCCAGGGGCCGAATCTATGGCTACACCTTC.

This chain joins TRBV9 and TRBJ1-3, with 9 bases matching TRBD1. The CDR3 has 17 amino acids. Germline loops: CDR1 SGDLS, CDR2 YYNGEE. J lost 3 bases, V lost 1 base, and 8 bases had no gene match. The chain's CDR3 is CASSVSRTGDGGNTIYF. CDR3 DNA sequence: TGTGCCAGCAGCGTATCGAGGACAGGGGACGGTGGAAACACCATATATTTT.

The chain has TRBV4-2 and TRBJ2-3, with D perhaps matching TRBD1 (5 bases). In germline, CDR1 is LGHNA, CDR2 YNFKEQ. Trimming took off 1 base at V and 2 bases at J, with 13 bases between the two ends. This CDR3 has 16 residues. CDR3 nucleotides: TGTGCCAGCAGCCAAGTTCAGGGAATTTCCACAGATACGCAGTATTTT. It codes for CASSQVQGISTDTQYF.

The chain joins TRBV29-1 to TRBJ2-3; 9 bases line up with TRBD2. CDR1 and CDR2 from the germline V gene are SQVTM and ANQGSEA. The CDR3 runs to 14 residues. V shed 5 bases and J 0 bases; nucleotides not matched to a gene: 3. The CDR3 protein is CSVLTSGSTDTQYF. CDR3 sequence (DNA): TGCAGCGTTCTTACTAGCGGGAGCACAGATACGCAGTATTTT.